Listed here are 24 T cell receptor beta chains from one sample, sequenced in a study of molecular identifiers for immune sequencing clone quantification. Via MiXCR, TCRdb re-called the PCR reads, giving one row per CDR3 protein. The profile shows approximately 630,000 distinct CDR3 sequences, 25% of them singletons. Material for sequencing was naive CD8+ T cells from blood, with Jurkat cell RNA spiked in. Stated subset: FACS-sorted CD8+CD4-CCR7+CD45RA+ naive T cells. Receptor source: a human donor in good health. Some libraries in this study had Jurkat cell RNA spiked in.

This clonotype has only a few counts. The CDR3 bases are TGTGCCTGGACCCGGACAGGGAGTTCCTACAATGAGCAGTTCTTC. Protein product: CAWTRTGSSYNEQFF. The chain couples TRBV30 to TRBJ2-1, with 8 bases that match TRBD1. V was pared by 4 bases and J by 1 base, with 6 bases of the junction left unmatched. The length of the CDR3 is 15 residues. Germline CDR1 and CDR2: GTSNPN and SVGIG (reference sequence).

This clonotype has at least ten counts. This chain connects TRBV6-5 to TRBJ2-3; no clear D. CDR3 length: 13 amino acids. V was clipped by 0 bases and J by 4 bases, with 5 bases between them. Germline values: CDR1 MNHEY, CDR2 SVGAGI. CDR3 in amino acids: CASSYSGADTQYF. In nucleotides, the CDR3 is TGTGCCAGCAGTTACTCCGGAGCAGATACGCAGTATTTT.

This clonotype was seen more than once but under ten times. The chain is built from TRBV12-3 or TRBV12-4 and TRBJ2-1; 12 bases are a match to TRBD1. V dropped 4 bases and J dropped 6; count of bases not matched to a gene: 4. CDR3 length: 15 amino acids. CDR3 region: CASSSPGQGANEQFF. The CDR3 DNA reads TGTGCCAGCAGTTCACCGGGACAGGGGGCCAATGAGCAGTTCTTC.

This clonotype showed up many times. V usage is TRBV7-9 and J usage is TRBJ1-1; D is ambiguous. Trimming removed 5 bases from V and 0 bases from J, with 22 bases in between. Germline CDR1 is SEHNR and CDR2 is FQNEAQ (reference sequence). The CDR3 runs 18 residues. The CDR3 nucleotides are TGTGCCAGCAGCCTAGACTACAAAATGGGAAAAATGAACACTGAAGCTTTCTTT. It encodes CASSLDYKMGKMNTEAFF.

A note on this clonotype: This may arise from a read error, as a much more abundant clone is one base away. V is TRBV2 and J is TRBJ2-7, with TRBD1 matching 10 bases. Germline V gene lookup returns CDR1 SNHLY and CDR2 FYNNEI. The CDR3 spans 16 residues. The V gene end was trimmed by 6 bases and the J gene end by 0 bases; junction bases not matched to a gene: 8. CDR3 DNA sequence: TGTGCCAGCAGCCTGACCGGGACAGGGGACTCCTACGAGCAGTACTTC. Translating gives CASSLTGTGDSYEQYF. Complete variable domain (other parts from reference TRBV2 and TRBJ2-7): EPEVTQTPSHQVTQMGQEVILRCVPISNHLYFYWYRQILGQKVEFLVSFYNNEISEKSEIFDDQFSVERPDGSNFTLKIRSTKLEDSAMYFCASSLTGTGDSYEQYFGPGTRLTVT.

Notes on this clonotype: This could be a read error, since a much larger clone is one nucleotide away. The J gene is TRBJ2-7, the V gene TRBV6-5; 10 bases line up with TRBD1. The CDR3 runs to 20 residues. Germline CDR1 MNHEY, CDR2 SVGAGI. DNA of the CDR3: TGTGCCAGCAGTCACTCGAGCGTGGGACAGGGGCTATTAGACTCCTACGAGCAGTACTTC. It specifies CASSHSSVGQGLLDSYEQYF.

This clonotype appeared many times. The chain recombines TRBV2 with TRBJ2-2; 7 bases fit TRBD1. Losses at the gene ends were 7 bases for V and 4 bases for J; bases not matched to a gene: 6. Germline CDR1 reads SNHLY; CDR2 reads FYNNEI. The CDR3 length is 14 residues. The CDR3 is CASKSRDSTGELFF. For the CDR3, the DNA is TGTGCCAGCAAGAGCCGGGACAGCACCGGGGAGCTGTTTTTT. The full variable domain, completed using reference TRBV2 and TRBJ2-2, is EPEVTQTPSHQVTQMGQEVILRCVPISNHLYFYWYRQILGQKVEFLVSFYNNEISEKSEIFDDQFSVERPDGSNFTLKIRSTKLEDSAMYFCASKSRDSTGELFFGEGSRLTVL.

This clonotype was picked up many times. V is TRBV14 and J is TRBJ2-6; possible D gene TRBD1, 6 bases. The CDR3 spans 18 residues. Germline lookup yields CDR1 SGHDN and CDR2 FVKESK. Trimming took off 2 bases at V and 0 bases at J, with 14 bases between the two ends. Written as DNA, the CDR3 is TGTGCCAGCAGCCAACTGATGGGACACCTCTCTGGGGCCAACGTCCTGACTTTC. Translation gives CASSQLMGHLSGANVLTF.

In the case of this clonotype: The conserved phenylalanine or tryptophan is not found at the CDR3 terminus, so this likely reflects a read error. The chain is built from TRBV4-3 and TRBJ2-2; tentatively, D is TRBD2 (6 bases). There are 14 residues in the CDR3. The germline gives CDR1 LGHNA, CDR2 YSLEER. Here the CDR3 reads CASSGGTRTGGLFL. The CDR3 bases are TGCGCCAGCAGTGGGGGGACTCGCACCGGGGGGCTGTTTCTT.

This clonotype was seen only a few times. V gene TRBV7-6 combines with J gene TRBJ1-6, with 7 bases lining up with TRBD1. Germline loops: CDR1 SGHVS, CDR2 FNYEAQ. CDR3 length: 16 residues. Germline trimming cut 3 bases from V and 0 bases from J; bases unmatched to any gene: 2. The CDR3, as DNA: TGTGCCAGCAGCTTGACAGGGAGCTCCTATAATTCACCCCTCCACTTT. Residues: CASSLTGSSYNSPLHF. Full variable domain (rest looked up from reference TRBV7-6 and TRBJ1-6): GAGVSQSPRYKVTKRGQDVALRCDPISGHVSLYWYRQALGQGPEFLTYFNYEAQQDKSGLPNDRFSAERPEGSISTLTIQRTEQRDSAMYRCASSLTGSSYNSPLHFGNGTRLTVT.

The CDR3 bases are TGCGCCAGCAGCCCCTCCCCTGTAGAGTTGTGGTACGAGCAGTACTTC. It is translated as CASSPSPVELWYEQYF. The rearrangement uses TRBV4-1 and TRBJ2-7; D uncertain. The CDR3 runs 16 residues. V was pared by 4 bases and J by 4 bases, with 20 bases between. Germline V gives CDR1 MGHRA, CDR2 YSYEKL.

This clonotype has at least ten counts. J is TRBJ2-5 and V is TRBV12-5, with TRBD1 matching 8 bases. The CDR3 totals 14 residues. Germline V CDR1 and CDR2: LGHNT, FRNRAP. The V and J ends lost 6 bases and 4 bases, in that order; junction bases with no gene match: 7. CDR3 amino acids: CASGKSDRAETQYF. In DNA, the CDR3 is TGTGCTAGTGGCAAATCGGACAGGGCAGAGACCCAGTACTTC.

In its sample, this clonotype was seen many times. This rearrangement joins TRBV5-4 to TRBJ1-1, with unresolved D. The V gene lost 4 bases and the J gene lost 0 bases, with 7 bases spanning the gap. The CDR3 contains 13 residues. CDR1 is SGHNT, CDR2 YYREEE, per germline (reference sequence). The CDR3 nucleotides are TGTGCCAGCAGCACCGGACTGAACACTGAAGCTTTCTTT. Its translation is CASSTGLNTEAFF.

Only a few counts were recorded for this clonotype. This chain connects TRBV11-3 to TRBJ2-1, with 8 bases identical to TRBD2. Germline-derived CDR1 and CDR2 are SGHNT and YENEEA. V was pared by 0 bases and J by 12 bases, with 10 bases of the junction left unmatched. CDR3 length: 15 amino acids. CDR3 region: CASSLDGSGAPGQFF. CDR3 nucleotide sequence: TGTGCCAGCAGCTTAGACGGTAGCGGGGCCCCAGGGCAGTTCTTC.

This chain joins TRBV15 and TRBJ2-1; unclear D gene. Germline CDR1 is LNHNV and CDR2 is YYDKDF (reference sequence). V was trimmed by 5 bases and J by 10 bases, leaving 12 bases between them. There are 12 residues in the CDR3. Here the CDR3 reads CATSRLKVEQFF. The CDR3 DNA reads TGTGCCACCAGCCGCCTAAAAGTGGAGCAGTTCTTC.

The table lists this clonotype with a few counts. The CDR3 loop reads CATSTGLAGHYEQYF. CDR3 nucleotides: TGTGCCACCAGCACCGGACTAGCGGGCCACTACGAGCAGTACTTC. The J gene is TRBJ2-7, the V gene TRBV15, with 11 bases aligning to TRBD2. Germline assignment: CDR1 LNHNV and CDR2 YYDKDF (reference sequence). V gave up 4 bases and J gave up 3 bases; unmatched junction bases: 5. The CDR3 totals 15 residues.

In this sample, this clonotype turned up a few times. CDR3 in DNA: TGTGCCAGCAGTGAACCTAACAATGAGCAGTTCTTC. Its translation: CASSEPNNEQFF. The rearrangement joins TRBV2 to TRBJ2-1, with unresolved D. Trimming took 2 bases from V and 5 from J, leaving 4 bases between them. The CDR3 length is 12 residues. Germline V gene sequence: CDR1 SNHLY, CDR2 FYNNEI.

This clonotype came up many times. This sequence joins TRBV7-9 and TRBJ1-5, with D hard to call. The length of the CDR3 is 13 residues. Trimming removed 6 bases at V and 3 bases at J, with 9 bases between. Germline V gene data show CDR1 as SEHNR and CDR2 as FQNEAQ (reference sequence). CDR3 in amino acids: CASSWENNQPQHF. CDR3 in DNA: TGTGCCAGCAGTTGGGAGAACAATCAGCCCCAGCATTTT.

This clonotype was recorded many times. The CDR3 spells CASSAVGAVRYGANVLTF. DNA for the CDR3: TGTGCCAGCAGCGCGGTAGGAGCGGTTCGGTATGGGGCCAACGTCCTGACTTTC. V usage is TRBV7-2 and J usage is TRBJ2-6; TRBD2 might be the D (5 bases). Germline assignment: CDR1 SGHTA and CDR2 FQGNSA. This CDR3 has 18 amino acids. The germline V and J ends were trimmed by 5 bases and 3 bases, with 20 bases remaining between them.

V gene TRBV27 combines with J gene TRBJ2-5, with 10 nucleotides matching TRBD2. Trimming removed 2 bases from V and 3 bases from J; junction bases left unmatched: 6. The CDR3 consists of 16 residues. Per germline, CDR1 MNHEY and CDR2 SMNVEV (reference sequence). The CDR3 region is CASSLLAGASEETQYF. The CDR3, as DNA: TGTGCCAGCAGTTTACTAGCGGGGGCCTCTGAAGAGACCCAGTACTTC.

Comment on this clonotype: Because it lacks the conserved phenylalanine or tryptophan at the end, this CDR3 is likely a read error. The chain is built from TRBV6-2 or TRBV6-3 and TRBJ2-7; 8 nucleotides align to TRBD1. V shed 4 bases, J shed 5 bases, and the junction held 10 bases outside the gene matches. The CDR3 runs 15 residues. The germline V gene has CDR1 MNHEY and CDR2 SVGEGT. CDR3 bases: TGTGCCAGCAGTTGGCTATGGACAGGGAGGAACGAGCAGTACCTC. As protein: CASSWLWTGRNEQYL.

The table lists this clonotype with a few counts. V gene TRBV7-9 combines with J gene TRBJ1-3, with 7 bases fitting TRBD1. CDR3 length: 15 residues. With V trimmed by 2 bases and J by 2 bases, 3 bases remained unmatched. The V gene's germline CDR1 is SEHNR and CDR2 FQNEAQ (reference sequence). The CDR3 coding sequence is TGTGCCAGCAGCTTACGTCAGGGGGCTGGAAACACCATATATTTT. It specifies CASSLRQGAGNTIYF.

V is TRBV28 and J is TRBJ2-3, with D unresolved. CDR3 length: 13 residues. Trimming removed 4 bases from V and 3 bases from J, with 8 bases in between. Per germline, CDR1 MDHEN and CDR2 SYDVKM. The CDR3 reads CASSWGKTDTQYF. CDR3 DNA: TGTGCCAGCAGTTGGGGTAAGACAGATACGCAGTATTTT.

The DNA for the CDR3 is TGTGCCAGAAGAGGTAACTGGCGGGTAAAAAACTACGAGCAGTACTTC. It encodes CARRGNWRVKNYEQYF. V usage is TRBV5-3 and J usage is TRBJ2-7; perhaps TRBD2 as D (5 bases). TRBV5-3 is labeled an ORF, and its function is uncertain. This CDR3 is built from 16 residues. The V gene lost 5 bases and the J gene lost 3 bases, with 21 bases spanning the gap.